One sample yielded the 10 T cell receptor beta chains listed below, sequenced in a study of breast tumors, draining lymph nodes, adjacent tissues. Samples came from axillary lymph nodes draining the breast cancer. TCRdb analysed the multiplex PCR reads with MiXCR anew, one entry per CDR3 protein. Of 200,000 or so distinct CDR3 sequences listed, roughly 31% were seen once; the top ten hold 4.3%. The source material was axillary lymph node tissue. Receptors originate from a female donor with breast cancer. Some clones in this sample may be carry-over from other donors' samples.

This clonotype was observed once. The rearrangement uses TRBV28 and TRBJ2-7; 7 positions match TRBD2. Germline-derived CDR1 and CDR2 are MDHEN and SYDVKM. J lost 2 bases, V lost 11 bases, and 6 bases had no gene match. This CDR3 region has 12 residues. Here the CDR3 DNA reads TGTGCCGGTAGCGGGTCCACCTACGAGCAGTACTTC. As protein: CAGSGSTYEQYF. The variable domain in full, completed from reference TRBV28 and TRBJ2-7, reads DVKVTQSSRYLVKRTGEKVFLECVQDMDHENMFWYRQDPGLGLRLIYFSYDVKMKEKGDIPEGYSVSREKKERFSLILESASTNQTSMYLCAGSGSTYEQYFGPGTRLTVT.

The chain combines TRBV7-9 with TRBJ1-3, with 7 nucleotides matching TRBD1. Trimming cost V 5 bases and J 1 base; bases outside gene matches: 14. The CDR3 extends over 18 amino acids. The germline V gene encodes CDR1 SEHNR and CDR2 FQNEAQ (reference sequence). In nucleotides, the CDR3 is TGTGCCAGCAGCACGATGGACAGGTCTCCTAAATCTGGAAACACCATATATTTT. Its protein is CASSTMDRSPKSGNTIYF.

The rearrangement joins TRBV7-9 to TRBJ1-1, with TRBD1 matching 10 bases. V lost 5 bases, J lost 5 bases, and 8 bases stayed unmatched. CDR1 and CDR2 from the germline V gene are SEHNR and FQNEAQ (reference sequence). The CDR3 is made up of 15 amino acids. The CDR3 reads CASSLGTGVRTEAFF. The CDR3 DNA reads TGTGCCAGCAGCCTCGGGACAGGGGTTCGGACTGAAGCTTTCTTT.

This clonotype came up a few times. A clone one base away is much larger, so this may be a read error. Because it lacks the conserved phenylalanine or tryptophan at the end, this CDR3 is likely a read error. The rearrangement links TRBV7-9 to TRBJ2-7; 7 bases align to TRBD2. Germline values: CDR1 SEHNR, CDR2 FQNEAQ (reference sequence). Unmatched junction bases numbered 9, after V lost 4 bases and J lost 6 bases. The CDR3 has 14 amino acids. The CDR3 coding sequence is TGTGCCAGCAGCTGGGGCGTTACGGGGGGCGAGCAGTACCTC. It encodes CASSWGVTGGEQYL.

This clonotype was observed at least ten times. CDR3 nucleotide sequence: TGCAGTGCTAGAGATTCGGAGGGGGCTTTGGGGCTGTTCTTC. It specifies CSARDSEGALGLFF. The chain has TRBV20-1 and TRBJ2-1; a weak D match, TRBD1 (7 bases). V was trimmed by 0 bases and J by 15 bases, leaving 21 bases between them. Germline V gives CDR1 DFQATT, CDR2 SNEGSKA (reference sequence). The CDR3 sequence is 14 residues long.

In this sample, this clonotype turned up many times. This chain uses TRBV14 with TRBJ1-3; D is possibly TRBD1 (5 bases). The CDR3 consists of 16 residues. The germline V and J ends were trimmed by 4 bases and 0 bases, with 13 bases remaining between them. Germline CDR1 and CDR2: SGHDN and FVKESK. DNA for the CDR3: TGTGCCAGCAGCCTCCTCGGAGGGGTCTCTGGAAACACCATATATTTT. Translating it yields CASSLLGGVSGNTIYF.

This clonotype occurred many times. The CDR3 sequence is CASSLMGGATETQYF. CDR3 nucleotides: TGTGCCAGCAGCTTAATGGGGGGCGCAACGGAGACCCAGTACTTC. The genes are TRBV7-3 and TRBJ2-5; tentatively, D is TRBD1 or TRBD2 (6 bases each). The germline V and J ends were trimmed by 1 base and 5 bases, with 14 bases remaining between them. Per the germline V gene, CDR1 is SGHTA and CDR2 is FQGTGA. The CDR3 sequence is 15 residues long.

This clonotype was seen just once. The chain combines TRBV10-3 with TRBJ2-7; the match to TRBD1 covers 7 bases. CDR3 size: 13 residues. Germline assignment: CDR1 ENHRY and CDR2 SYGVKD. Trimming at V came to 11 bases and at J to 0 bases, leaving 7 bases not matched to a gene. This CDR3 reads CAAARDSSYEQYF. For the CDR3, the DNA is TGTGCCGCGGCCCGGGACAGCTCCTACGAGCAGTACTTC.

This clonotype was found a few times. The rearrangement links TRBV18 to TRBJ1-4, with 10 bases lining up with TRBD1. CDR3 length: 17 amino acids. V dropped 0 bases and J dropped 8; count of bases not matched to a gene: 9. The germline gives CDR1 KGHSH, CDR2 LQKENI. As DNA, the CDR3 is TGTGCCAGCTCACCACCAACGGGACAGGGGATGAGCGAAAAACTGTTTTTT. It translates to CASSPPTGQGMSEKLFF.

In its sample, this clonotype was seen many times. CDR3: CASSYFRQGGSPLHF. The CDR3 DNA reads TGTGCCAGCAGTTACTTTAGACAGGGCGGCTCACCCCTCCACTTT. The chain has TRBV6-6 and TRBJ1-6; 7 bases line up with TRBD1. Germline assignment: CDR1 MNHNY and CDR2 SVGAGI (reference sequence). The length of the CDR3 is 15 residues. Losses at the gene ends were 1 base for V and 10 bases for J; bases not matched to a gene: 7.